Listed below are T cell receptor beta chains from one sample, sequenced in a study of OX40 agonist ivuxolimab in advanced cancers. TCRdb's table, derived via immunoSEQ multiplex PCR, lists solely in-frame clones and lacks some. Here the sample spans fewer than 50,000 clones, 60% to 85% being singletons. The sequenced sample was CD4+ or CD8+ T cells sorted from blood, obtained in a trial of the OX40 agonist ivuxolimab. Receptor source: an adult with an advanced solid tumor such as melanoma, head and neck, liver or kidney cancer. Each CDR3 is given with its conserved first and last residue. The D gene is left open where the match is weak. Only part of the rows carry a size: once, few, many, or a class if the clone is expanded.

V gene: TRBV29-1; clone size: NA; J gene: TRBJ1-3; D gene: NA; CDR3 protein: CSAIPQGAGNTIYF; CDR3 DNA: TGCAGCGCCATACCCCAGGGAGCTGGAAACACCATATATTTT
V gene: TRBV28; clone size: NA; J gene: TRBJ1-1; D gene: NA; CDR3 protein: CASSFPDTINTEAFF; CDR3 DNA: TGTGCCAGCAGTTTCCCGGACACCATTAACACTGAAGCTTTCTTT
V gene: TRBV27; clone size: few; J gene: TRBJ2-7; D gene: NA; CDR3 protein: CASGTWRLEGQYF; CDR3 DNA: TGTGCCAGCGGGACCTGGAGGTTGGAGGGGCAGTACTTC
V gene: TRBV21-1; clone size: NA; J gene: TRBJ2-5; D gene: NA; CDR3 protein: CASSSGQGVLETQYF; CDR3 DNA: TGTGCCAGCAGCAGTGGACAGGGGGTCTTAGAGACCCAGTACTTC
V gene: TRBV10-1; clone size: NA; J gene: TRBJ2-1; D gene: NA; CDR3 protein: CASSFGGMEQFF; CDR3 DNA: TGCGCCAGCAGCTTTGGGGGTATGGAGCAGTTCTTC
V gene: TRBV28; clone size: NA; J gene: TRBJ1-2; D gene: NA; CDR3 protein: CASSLSPGGVLDYGYTF; CDR3 DNA: TGTGCCAGCAGCCTGTCCCCGGGAGGGGTTTTGGACTATGGCTACACCTTC
V gene: TRBV9; clone size: NA; J gene: TRBJ2-5; D gene: NA; CDR3 protein: CASSVRGIKWETQYF; CDR3 DNA: TGTGCCAGCAGCGTAAGAGGGATCAAATGGGAGACCCAGTACTTC
V gene: TRBV6-5; clone size: NA; J gene: TRBJ1-1; D gene: NA; CDR3 protein: CASSYRFIGFAEAFF; CDR3 DNA: TGTGCCAGCAGTTATAGATTCATTGGTTTCGCTGAAGCTTTCTTT
V gene: TRBV9; clone size: NA; J gene: TRBJ2-7; D gene: TRBD1; CDR3 protein: CASSFGTGGYEQYF; CDR3 DNA: TGTGCCAGCAGCTTCGGGACAGGAGGTTACGAGCAGTACTTC
V gene: TRBV6-1; clone size: NA; J gene: TRBJ1-1; D gene: TRBD1; CDR3 protein: CASRRGQTNTEAFF; CDR3 DNA: TGTGCCAGCAGGAGGGGGCAGACGAACACTGAAGCTTTCTTT
V gene: TRBV11-2; clone size: NA; J gene: TRBJ2-2; D gene: TRBD1; CDR3 protein: CASSFGVDRGLSTGELFF; CDR3 DNA: TGTGCCAGCAGCTTTGGGGTAGACAGGGGACTTTCCACCGGGGAGCTGTTTTTT
V gene: TRBV5-5; clone size: NA; J gene: TRBJ2-7; D gene: NA; CDR3 protein: CASSLAGTPTHEQYF; CDR3 DNA: TGTGCCAGCAGCTTGGCCGGGACACCAACCCACGAGCAGTACTTC
V gene: TRBV7-2; clone size: NA; J gene: TRBJ2-5; D gene: NA; CDR3 protein: CASSLGLRETQYF; CDR3 DNA: TGTGCCAGCAGCTTAGGATTGAGGGAGACCCAGTACTTC
V gene: TRBV7-7; clone size: NA; J gene: TRBJ1-3; D gene: NA; CDR3 protein: CASSLGAGAGNTIYF; CDR3 DNA: TGTGCCAGCAGCTTAGGAGCGGGGGCTGGAAACACCATATATTTT
V gene: TRBV7-9; clone size: NA; J gene: TRBJ1-2; D gene: TRBD1; CDR3 protein: CASSLGQGDYGYTF; CDR3 DNA: TGTGCCAGCAGCTTGGGACAGGGGGACTATGGCTACACCTTC
V gene: TRBV2; clone size: NA; J gene: TRBJ1-3; D gene: NA; CDR3 protein: CASGLGLISGNTIYF; CDR3 DNA: TGTGCCAGCGGGCTGGGACTGATCTCTGGAAACACCATATATTTT
V gene: TRBV28; clone size: NA; J gene: TRBJ2-1; D gene: NA; CDR3 protein: CASRSTGRMNNEQFF; CDR3 DNA: TGTGCCAGCAGGTCTACGGGGCGTATGAACAATGAGCAGTTCTTC
V gene: TRBV28; clone size: few; J gene: TRBJ2-5; D gene: TRBD2; CDR3 protein: CASSGLAGRGETQYF; CDR3 DNA: TGTGCCAGCTCCGGACTAGCGGGCCGAGGGGAGACCCAGTACTTC
V gene: TRBV7-3; clone size: once; J gene: TRBJ2-7; D gene: TRBD1; CDR3 protein: CASSLNQGVGEQYF; CDR3 DNA: TGTGCCAGCAGCTTAAATCAGGGGGTGGGCGAGCAGTACTTC
V gene: TRBV18; clone size: NA; J gene: TRBJ1-4; D gene: NA; CDR3 protein: CASSPPSTNEKLFF; CDR3 DNA: TGTGCCAGCTCACCACCGTCTACTAATGAAAAACTGTTTTTT
V gene: TRBV2; clone size: NA; J gene: TRBJ2-1; D gene: NA; CDR3 protein: CASSRVAQKLF; CDR3 DNA: TGTGCCAGCAGTCGGGTCGCCCAAAAGCTCTTC
V gene: TRBV30; clone size: NA; J gene: TRBJ1-1; D gene: NA; CDR3 protein: CAWTRQANTEAFF; CDR3 DNA: TGTGCCTGGACGAGACAGGCTAACACTGAAGCTTTCTTT